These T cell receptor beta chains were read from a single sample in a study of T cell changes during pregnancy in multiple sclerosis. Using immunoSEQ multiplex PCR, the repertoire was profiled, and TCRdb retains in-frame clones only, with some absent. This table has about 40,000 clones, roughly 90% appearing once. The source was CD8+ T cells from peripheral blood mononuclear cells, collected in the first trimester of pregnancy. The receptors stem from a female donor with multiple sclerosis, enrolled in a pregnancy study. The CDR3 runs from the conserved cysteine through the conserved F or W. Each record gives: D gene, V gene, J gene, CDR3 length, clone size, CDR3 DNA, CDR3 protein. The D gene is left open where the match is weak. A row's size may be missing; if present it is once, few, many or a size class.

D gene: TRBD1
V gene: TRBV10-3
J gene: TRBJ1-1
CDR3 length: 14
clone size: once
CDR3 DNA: TGTGCCATCAGTGATCAGGACAGGGATGCTGAAGCTTTCTTT
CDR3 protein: CAISDQDRDAEAFF

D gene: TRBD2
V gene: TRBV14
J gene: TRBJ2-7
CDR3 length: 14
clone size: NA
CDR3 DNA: TGTGCCAGCAGTCGGGGGGTATGTTACTACGAGCAGTACTTC
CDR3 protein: CASSRGVCYYEQYF

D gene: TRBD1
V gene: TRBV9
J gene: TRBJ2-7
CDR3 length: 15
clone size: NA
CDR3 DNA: TGTGCCAGCAGCGTTGGGGACAGTACCTCCTACGAGCAGTACTTC
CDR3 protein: CASSVGDSTSYEQYF

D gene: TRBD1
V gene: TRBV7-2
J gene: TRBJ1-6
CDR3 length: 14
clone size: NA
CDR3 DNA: TGTGCCAGCAGCCCCGGGACAGTTGTTTCACCCCTCCACTTT
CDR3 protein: CASSPGTVVSPLHF

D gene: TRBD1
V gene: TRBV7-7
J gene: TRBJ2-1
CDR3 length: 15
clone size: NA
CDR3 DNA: TGTGCTAGCAAGGCCGGGACAGGGCTTTTGGATGAGCAGTTCTTC
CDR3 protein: CASKAGTGLLDEQFF

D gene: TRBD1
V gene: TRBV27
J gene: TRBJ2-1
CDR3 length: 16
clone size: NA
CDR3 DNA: TGTGCCAGCTGTGGAGAACAGGGGTCATTCGGGGATGAGCAGTTCTTC
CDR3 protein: CASCGEQGSFGDEQFF

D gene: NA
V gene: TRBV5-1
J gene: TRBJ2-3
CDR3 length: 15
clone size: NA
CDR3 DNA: TGCGCCAGCAGCTTGGGGGTGGACGGGGAAGATACGCAGTATTTT
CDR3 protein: CASSLGVDGEDTQYF

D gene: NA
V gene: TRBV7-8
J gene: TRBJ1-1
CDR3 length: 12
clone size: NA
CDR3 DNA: TGTGCCAGCAGCGATGGGGGGACTGAAGCTTTCTTT
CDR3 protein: CASSDGGTEAFF

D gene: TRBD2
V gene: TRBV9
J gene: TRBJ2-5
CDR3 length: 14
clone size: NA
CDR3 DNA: TGTGCCAGCAGCGTAGAGGGACTAGCGGAGACCCAGTACTTC
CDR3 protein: CASSVEGLAETQYF

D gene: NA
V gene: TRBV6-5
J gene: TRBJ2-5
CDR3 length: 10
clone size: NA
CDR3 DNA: TGTGCCAGCGGGGGGGAGACCCAGTACTTC
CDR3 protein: CASGGETQYF

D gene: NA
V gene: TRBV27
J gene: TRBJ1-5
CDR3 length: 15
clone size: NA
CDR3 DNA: TGTGCCAGCGGATTGACAGGTTGGAGCAATCAGCCCCAGCATTTT
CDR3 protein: CASGLTGWSNQPQHF

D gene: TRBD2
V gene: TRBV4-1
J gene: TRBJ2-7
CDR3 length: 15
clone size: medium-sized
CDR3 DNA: TGCGCCAGCAGCCCGCGGCGGGGGGTCGTCTACGAGCAGTACTTC
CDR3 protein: CASSPRRGVVYEQYF

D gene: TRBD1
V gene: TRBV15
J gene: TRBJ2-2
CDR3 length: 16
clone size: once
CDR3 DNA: TGTGCCACCCGGCATCCGGGACAGGGGGTCACCGGGGAGCTGTTTTTT
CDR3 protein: CATRHPGQGVTGELFF

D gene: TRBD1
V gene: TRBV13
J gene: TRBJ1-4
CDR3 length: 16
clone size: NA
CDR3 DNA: TGTGCCAGCAGCTCTAGACAGGGCCTGGTAAAAGAAAAACTGTTTTTT
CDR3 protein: CASSSRQGLVKEKLFF

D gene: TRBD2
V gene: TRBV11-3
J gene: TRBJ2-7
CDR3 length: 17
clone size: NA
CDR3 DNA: TGTGCCAGCAGCTTAGAGGGGGGCGGGAGGATTCATAGGGAGCAGTACTTC
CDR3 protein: CASSLEGGGRIHREQYF

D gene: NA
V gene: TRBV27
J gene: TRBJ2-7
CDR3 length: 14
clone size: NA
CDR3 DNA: TGTGCCAGCAGCCCTCCTCGACACCCCTACGAGCAGTACTTC
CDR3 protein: CASSPPRHPYEQYF

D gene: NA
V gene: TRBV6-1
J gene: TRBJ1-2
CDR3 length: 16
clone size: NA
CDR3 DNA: TGTGCCAGCAGTGAAGATCATGCGGGATTGGGCTATGGCTACACCTTC
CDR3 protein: CASSEDHAGLGYGYTF

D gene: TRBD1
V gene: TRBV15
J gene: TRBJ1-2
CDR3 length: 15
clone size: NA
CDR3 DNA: TGTGCCACCAGCCGCCCGGGACAGGGGGTGTCGTACTACACCTTC
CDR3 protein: CATSRPGQGVSYYTF

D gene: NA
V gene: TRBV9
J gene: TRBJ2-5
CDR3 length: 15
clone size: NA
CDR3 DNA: TGTGCCAGCAGCGTGGGGGGTAACGCGAGGGAGACCCAGTACTTC
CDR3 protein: CASSVGGNARETQYF

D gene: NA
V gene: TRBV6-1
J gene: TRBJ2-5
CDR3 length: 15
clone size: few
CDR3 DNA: TGTGCCAGCAGTGAAGAGTCGGGGGGACAAGCGACCCAGTACTTC
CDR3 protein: CASSEESGGQATQYF

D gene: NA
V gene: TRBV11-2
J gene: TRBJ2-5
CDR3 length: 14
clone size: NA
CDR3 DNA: TGTGCCAGCAGCTTAGATACGGGGAGTGAGACCCAGTACTTC
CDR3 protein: CASSLDTGSETQYF

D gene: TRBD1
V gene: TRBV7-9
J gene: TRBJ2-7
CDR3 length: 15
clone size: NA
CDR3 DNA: TGTGCCAGCAGCCACTCGGACAGGGACGACTACGAGCAGTACTTC
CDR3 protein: CASSHSDRDDYEQYF

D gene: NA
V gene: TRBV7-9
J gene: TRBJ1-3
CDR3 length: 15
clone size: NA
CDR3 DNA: TGTGCCAGCAGCTTAGTCAGGGGCCCCCAGGACACCATATATTTT
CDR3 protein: CASSLVRGPQDTIYF

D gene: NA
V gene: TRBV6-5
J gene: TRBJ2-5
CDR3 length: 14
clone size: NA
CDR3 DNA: TGTGCCAGCTCCCGGATGGGGGCGGGAGAGACCCAGTACTTC
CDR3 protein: CASSRMGAGETQYF

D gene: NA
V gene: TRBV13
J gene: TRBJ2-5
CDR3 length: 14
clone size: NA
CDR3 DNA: TGTGCCAGCAGCCCACGAGGGAGCCAAGAGACCCAGTACTTC
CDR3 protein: CASSPRGSQETQYF

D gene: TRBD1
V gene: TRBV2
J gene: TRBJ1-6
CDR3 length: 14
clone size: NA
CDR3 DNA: TGTGCCAGCAGTGAAGGGGACAGGGTGTCACCCCTCCACTTT
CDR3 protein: CASSEGDRVSPLHF

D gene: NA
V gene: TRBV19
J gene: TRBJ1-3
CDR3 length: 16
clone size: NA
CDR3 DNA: TGTGCCAGTAGTTCTTTACAGGGTCCCTCTGGAAACACCATATATTTT
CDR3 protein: CASSSLQGPSGNTIYF

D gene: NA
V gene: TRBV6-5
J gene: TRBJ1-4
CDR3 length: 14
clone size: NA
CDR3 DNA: TGTGCCAGCAGAAAGAACCTAGGGGAAGAAAAACTGTTTTTT
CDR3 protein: CASRKNLGEEKLFF

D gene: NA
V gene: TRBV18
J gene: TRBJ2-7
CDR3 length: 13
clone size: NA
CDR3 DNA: TGTGCCAGCTCACACCCGAAGACATACGAGCAGTACTTC
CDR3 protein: CASSHPKTYEQYF

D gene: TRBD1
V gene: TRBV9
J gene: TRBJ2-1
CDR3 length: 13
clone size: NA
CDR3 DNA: TGTGCCAGCAGCCCGGGGACAGGGAGTGAGCAGTTCTTC
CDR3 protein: CASSPGTGSEQFF

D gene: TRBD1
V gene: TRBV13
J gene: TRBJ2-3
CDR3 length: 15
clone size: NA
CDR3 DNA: TGTGCCAGCAGCTCCGGAGCCAGGGGGCCAGATACGCAGTATTTT
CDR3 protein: CASSSGARGPDTQYF

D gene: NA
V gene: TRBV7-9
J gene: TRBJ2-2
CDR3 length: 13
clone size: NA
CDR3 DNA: TGTGCCATCCCTCCCTCGGGCACCGGGGAGCTGTTTTTT
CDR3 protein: CAIPPSGTGELFF

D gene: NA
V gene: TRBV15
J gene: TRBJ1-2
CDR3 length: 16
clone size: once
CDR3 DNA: TGTGCCACCAGCAGAGATTTTGGCTTCGCCAACTATGGCTACACCTTC
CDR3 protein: CATSRDFGFANYGYTF

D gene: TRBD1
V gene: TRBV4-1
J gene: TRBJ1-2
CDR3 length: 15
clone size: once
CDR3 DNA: TGCGCCAGCAGCCAAGAACGGACAGGGCTATATGGCTACACCTTC
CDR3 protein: CASSQERTGLYGYTF

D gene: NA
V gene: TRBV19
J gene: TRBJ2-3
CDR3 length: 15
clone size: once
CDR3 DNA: TGTGCCAGTAGTATCCCGGGACACGGCACAGATACGCAGTATTTT
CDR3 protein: CASSIPGHGTDTQYF

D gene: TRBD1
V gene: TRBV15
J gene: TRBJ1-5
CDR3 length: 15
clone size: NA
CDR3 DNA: TGTGCCACCAGCTGGACAGGGGAAGGCAATCAGCCCCAGCATTTT
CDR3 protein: CATSWTGEGNQPQHF

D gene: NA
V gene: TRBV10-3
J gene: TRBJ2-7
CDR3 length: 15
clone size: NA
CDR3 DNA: TGTGCCATCAGTGGAACCGACAGCTACACCTACGAGCAGTACTTC
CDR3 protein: CAISGTDSYTYEQYF

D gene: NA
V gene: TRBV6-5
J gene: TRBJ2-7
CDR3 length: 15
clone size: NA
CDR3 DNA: TGTGCCAGCAGTCTCGGGGGGGACAGAACCTACGAGCAGTACTTC
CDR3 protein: CASSLGGDRTYEQYF

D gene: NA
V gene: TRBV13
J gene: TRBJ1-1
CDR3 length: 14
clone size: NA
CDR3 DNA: TGTGCCAGCAGCCCGATAACAGTGAACACTGAAGCTTTCTTT
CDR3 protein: CASSPITVNTEAFF

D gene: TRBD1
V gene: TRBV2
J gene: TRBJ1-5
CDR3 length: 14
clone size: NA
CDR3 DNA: TGTGCCAGCGGGGGAACAGGGGGCCTTCAGCCCCAGCATTTT
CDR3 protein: CASGGTGGLQPQHF

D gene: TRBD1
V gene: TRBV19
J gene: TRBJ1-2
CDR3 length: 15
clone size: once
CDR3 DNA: TGTGCCAGTCTACCGGGACAGGGGATAGGGAATGGCTACACCTTC
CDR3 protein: CASLPGQGIGNGYTF

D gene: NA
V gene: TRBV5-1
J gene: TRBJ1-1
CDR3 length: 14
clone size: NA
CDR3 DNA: TGCGCCAGCCAAGGGGCCCGGGGGGCCACTGAAGCTTTCTTT
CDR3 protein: CASQGARGATEAFF

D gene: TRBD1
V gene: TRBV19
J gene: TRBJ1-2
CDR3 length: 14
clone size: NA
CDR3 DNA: TGTGCCAGTAGTATCCCGACAGGGGGCTTCGGCTACACCTTC
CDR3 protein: CASSIPTGGFGYTF

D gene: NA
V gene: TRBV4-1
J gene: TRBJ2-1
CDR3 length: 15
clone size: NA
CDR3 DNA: TGCGCCAGCAGCCACTTGACGGGGGGCCCCGGTGAGCAGTTCTTC
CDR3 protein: CASSHLTGGPGEQFF

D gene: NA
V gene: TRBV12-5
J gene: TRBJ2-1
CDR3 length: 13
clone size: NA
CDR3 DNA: TGTGCTAGTGGTTTGCCACACATGCTAGGGCAGTTCTTC
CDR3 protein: CASGLPHMLGQFF

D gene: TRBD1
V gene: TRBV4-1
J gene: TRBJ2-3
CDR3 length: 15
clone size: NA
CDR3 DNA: TGCGCCAGCAGCCAAACAGGGGATTTCACAGATACGCAGTATTTT
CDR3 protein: CASSQTGDFTDTQYF

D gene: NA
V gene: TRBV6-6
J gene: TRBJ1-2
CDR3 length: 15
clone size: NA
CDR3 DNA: TGTGCCAGCAGTTCCATTCCGGGACATAAGGATGGCTACACCTTC
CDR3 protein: CASSSIPGHKDGYTF

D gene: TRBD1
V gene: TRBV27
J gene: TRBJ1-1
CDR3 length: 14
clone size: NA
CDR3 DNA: TGTGCCAGCAGTTTAGGGACAGGGCACACTGAAGCTTTCTTT
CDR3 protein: CASSLGTGHTEAFF

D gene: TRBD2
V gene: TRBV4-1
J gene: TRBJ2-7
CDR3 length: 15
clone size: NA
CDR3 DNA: TGCGCCAGCAGCCAAATGCTAGCGGAGGAGCGGGAGCAGTACTTC
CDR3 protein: CASSQMLAEEREQYF

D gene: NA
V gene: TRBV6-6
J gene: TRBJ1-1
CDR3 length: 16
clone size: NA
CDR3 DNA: TGTGCCAGCAGCGACGGTTATGGGGAGTCGAACACTGAAGCTTTCTTT
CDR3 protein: CASSDGYGESNTEAFF

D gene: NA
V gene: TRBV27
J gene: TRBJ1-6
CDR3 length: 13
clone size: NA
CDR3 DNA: TGTGCCAGCAGCCGCGGGGCTAATTCACCCCTCCACTTT
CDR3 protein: CASSRGANSPLHF

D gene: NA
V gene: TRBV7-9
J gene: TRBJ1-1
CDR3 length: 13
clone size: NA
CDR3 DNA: TGTGCCAGCAGCTTAGGCCCGCAGAATGAAGCTTTCTTT
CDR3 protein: CASSLGPQNEAFF

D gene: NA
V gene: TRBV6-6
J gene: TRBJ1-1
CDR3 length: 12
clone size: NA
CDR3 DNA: TGTGCCAGCAGTCCCCCCTTCCCTGAAGCTTTCTTT
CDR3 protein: CASSPPFPEAFF

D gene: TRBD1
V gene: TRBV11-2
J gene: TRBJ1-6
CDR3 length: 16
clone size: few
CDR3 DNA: TGTGCCAGCAGCCGGGACAGGTCCTTCTATAATTCACCCCTCCACTTT
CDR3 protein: CASSRDRSFYNSPLHF

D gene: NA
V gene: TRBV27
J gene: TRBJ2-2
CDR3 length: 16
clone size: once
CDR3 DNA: TGTGCCAGCAGTTTATTAGGTCAGGGTGGGACCGGGGAGCTGTTTTTT
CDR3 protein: CASSLLGQGGTGELFF